This paragraph reports one T cell receptor (beta chain). This sample is part of a study of blood T cell repertoires in COVID-19. Study-wide background: Sites in the United States, Italy and Spain provided acute and convalescent COVID-19 samples. Nucleic acid was either cDNA or gDNA, and it came from T cells, B-cell-depleted T cells, or PBMCs.

There are 14 residues in the CDR3. The germline V gene has CDR1 LGHDT and CDR2 YNNKEL (reference sequence). V was clipped by 2 bases and J by 8 bases, with 15 bases between them. The authors' processing: Scientists estimated how many nucleated cells there were by amplifying reference gene primers. This table comes from immunoSEQ multiplex PCR, and its TCRdb copy is limited to in-frame clones, with some not included. The D gene and trimming were derived from the DNA, and the V and J assignments and clone size from that table. Found here are about 190,000 clones, 70% to 80% of them singletons; the top ten hold about 13%.

This TCR was recovered from a man between 45 and 60 years old who had recovered from COVID-19. The chain combines TRBV3-1 (or the pseudogene TRBV3-2) with TRBJ1-1; a possible D gene is TRBD1 (6 bases). The specimen sequenced was peripheral blood. For the CDR3, the DNA is TGTGCCAGCAGCCAAAAGGGGGGGAAACCCGAAGCTTTCTTT. This gives the protein CASSQKGGKPEAFF.